This TCR beta chain derives from a study of T cell changes during pregnancy in multiple sclerosis. Generated by immunoSEQ multiplex PCR, the TCRdb table keeps only in-frame clones and is missing some. In the table there are 70,000 to 90,000 clones, roughly 93% of which are singletons. The germline V gene has CDR1 SGHRS and CDR2 YFSETQ. The V gene end was trimmed by 4 bases and the J gene end by 4 bases; junction bases not matched to a gene: 5. The CDR3 is 13 amino acids. The sample here was peripheral blood, taken in the first trimester of pregnancy. The rearrangement links TRBV5-1 to TRBJ2-7; TRBD1 agrees at 7 bases. This TCR came from a female donor with multiple sclerosis, enrolled in a pregnancy study. CDR3 sequence: CASSRTGLYEQYF. CDR3 DNA sequence: TGCGCCAGCAGCCGGACAGGACTGTACGAGCAGTACTTC. Together with reference TRBV5-1 and TRBJ2-7, the CDR3 gives the full variable domain: KAGVTQTPRYLIKTRGQQVTLSCSPISGHRSVSWYQQTPGQGLQFLFEYFSETQRNKGNFPGRFSGRQFSNSRSEMNVSTLELGDSALYLCASSRTGLYEQYFGPGTRLTVT.